This T cell receptor (beta chain) was documented in a study of blood T cell repertoires in COVID-19. Study as a whole: From the United States, Italy and Spain came samples of acute and convalescent COVID-19.

Clones were sequenced by immunoSEQ multiplex PCR, and TCRdb holds only the in-frame ones, with some missing. The sample carries about 160,000 clones, approximately 85% recorded once. The CDR3 totals 16 residues. Germline lookup yields CDR1 SGHAT and CDR2 FQNNGV. V was pared by 0 bases and J by 4 bases, with 10 bases between. The sequenced sample consisted of peripheral blood. This chain joins TRBV11-2 and TRBJ1-6; D might be TRBD1 (6 bases). The TCR sequence derives from a man aged 40-55 years with acute or convalescent COVID-19. CDR3 DNA sequence: TGTGCCAGCAGCTTAGATCACGACAGGTATAATTCACCCCTCCACTTT. Translating gives CASSLDHDRYNSPLHF. Full variable domain (outside the CDR3, taken from reference TRBV11-2 and TRBJ1-6): EAGVAQSPRYKIIEKRQSVAFWCNPISGHATLYWYQQILGQGPKLLIQFQNNGVVDDSQLPKDRFSAERLKGVDSTLKIQPAKLEDSAVYLCASSLDHDRYNSPLHFGNGTRLTVT.